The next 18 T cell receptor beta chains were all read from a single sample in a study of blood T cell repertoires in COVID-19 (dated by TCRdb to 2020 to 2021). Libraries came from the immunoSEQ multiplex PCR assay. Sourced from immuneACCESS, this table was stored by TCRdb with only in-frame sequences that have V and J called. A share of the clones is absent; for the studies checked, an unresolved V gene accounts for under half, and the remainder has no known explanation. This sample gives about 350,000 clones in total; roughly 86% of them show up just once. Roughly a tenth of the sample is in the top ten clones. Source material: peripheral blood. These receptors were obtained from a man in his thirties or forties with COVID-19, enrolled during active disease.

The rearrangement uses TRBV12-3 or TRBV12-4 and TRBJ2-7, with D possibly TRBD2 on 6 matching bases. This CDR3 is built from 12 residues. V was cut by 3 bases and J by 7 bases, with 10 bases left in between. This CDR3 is CASSLERGEQYF. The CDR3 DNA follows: TGTGCCAGCAGTTTGGAACGGGGGGAGCAGTACTTC.

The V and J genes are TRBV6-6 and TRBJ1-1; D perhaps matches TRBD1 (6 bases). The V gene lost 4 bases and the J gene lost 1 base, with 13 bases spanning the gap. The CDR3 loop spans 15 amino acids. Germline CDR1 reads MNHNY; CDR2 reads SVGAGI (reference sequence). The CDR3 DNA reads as TGTGCCAGCAGTTCTACAGGGTCGGGGAACACTGAAGCTTTCTTT. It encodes CASSSTGSGNTEAFF.

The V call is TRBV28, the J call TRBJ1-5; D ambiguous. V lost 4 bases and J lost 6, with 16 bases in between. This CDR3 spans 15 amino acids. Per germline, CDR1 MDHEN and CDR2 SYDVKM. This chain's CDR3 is CASSSTTLAGQPQHF. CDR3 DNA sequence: TGTGCCAGCAGTTCGACCACCCTGGCGGGTCAGCCCCAGCATTTT. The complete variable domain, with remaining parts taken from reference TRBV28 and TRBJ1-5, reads DVKVTQSSRYLVKRTGEKVFLECVQDMDHENMFWYRQDPGLGLRLIYFSYDVKMKEKGDIPEGYSVSREKKERFSLILESASTNQTSMYLCASSSTTLAGQPQHFGDGTRLSIL.

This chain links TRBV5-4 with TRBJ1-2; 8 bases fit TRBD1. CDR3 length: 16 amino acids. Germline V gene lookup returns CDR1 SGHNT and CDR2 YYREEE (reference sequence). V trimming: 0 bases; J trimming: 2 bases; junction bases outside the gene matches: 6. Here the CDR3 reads CASSLGQGAENYGYTF. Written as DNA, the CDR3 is TGTGCCAGCAGCTTGGGGCAGGGGGCAGAAAACTATGGCTACACCTTC.

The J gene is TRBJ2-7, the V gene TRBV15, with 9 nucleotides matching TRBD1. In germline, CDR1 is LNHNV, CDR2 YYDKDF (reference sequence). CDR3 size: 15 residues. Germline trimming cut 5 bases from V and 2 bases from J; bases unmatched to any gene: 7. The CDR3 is CATSLGQGTTYEQYF. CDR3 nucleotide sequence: TGTGCCACCAGCCTCGGACAGGGGACTACCTACGAGCAGTACTTC.

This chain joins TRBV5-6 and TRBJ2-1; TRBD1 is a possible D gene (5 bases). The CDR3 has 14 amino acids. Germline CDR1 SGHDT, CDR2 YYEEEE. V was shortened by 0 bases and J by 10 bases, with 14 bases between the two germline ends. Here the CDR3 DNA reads TGTGCCAGCAGCTTGGGGCAGGGAATTTGGGAGCAGTTCTTC. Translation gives CASSLGQGIWEQFF. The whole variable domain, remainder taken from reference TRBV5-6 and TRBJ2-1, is DAGVTQSPTHLIKTRGQQVTLRCSPKSGHDTVSWYQQALGQGPQFIFQYYEEEERQRGNFPDRFSGHQFPNYSSELNVNALLLGDSALYLCASSLGQGIWEQFFGPGTRLTVL.

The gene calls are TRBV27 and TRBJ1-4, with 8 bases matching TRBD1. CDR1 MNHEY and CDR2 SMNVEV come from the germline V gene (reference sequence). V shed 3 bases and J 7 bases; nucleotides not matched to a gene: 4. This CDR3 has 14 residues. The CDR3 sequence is CASSFGQGREKLFF. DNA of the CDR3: TGTGCCAGCAGTTTCGGACAGGGTCGTGAAAAACTGTTTTTT.

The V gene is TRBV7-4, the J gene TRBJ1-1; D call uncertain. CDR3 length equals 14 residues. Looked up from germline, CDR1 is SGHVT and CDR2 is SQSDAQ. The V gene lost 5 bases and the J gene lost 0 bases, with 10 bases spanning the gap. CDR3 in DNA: TGTGCCAGCAGCCCATCGGTCTTGAACACTGAAGCTTTCTTT. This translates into CASSPSVLNTEAFF.

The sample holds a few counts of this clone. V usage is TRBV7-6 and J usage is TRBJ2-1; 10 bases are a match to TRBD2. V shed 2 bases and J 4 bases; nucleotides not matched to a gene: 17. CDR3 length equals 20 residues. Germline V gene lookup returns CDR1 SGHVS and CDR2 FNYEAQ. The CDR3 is CASSLQSNPMTSGYYNEQFF. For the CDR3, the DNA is TGTGCCAGCAGCTTACAAAGCAACCCAATGACTAGCGGGTATTACAATGAGCAGTTCTTC.

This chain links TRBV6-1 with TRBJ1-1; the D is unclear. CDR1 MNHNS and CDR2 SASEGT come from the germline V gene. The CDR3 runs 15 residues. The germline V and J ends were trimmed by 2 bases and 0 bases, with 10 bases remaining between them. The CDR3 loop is CASSENGEMNTEAFF. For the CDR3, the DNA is TGTGCCAGCAGTGAAAACGGGGAGATGAACACTGAAGCTTTCTTT.

CDR3 sequence reads: CASSPDSGRWGYTF. The CDR3 DNA sequence: TGTGCCAGCAGCCCTGACAGTGGGCGGTGGGGCTACACCTTC. This chain connects TRBV6-2 or TRBV6-3 to TRBJ1-2; TRBD1 might be the D (5 bases). V was trimmed by 6 bases and J by 8 bases, leaving 19 bases between them. The CDR3 spans 14 residues. Per germline, CDR1 MNHEY and CDR2 SVGEGT.

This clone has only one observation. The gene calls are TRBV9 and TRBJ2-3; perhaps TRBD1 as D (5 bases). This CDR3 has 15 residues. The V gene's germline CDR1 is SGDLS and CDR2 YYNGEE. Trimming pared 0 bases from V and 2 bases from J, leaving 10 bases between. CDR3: CASSVVGRATDTQYF. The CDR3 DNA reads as TGTGCCAGCAGCGTAGTGGGCAGGGCCACAGATACGCAGTATTTT.

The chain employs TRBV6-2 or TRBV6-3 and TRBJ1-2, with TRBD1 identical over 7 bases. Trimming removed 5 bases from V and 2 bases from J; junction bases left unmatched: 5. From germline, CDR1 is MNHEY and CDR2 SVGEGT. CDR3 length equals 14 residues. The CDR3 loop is CASSPDRANYGYTF. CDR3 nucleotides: TGTGCCAGCAGTCCCGACAGGGCCAACTATGGCTACACCTTC.

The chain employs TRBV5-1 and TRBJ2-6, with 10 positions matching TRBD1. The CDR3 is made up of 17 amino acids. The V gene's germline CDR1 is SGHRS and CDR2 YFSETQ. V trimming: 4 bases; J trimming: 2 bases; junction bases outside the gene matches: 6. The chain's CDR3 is CASSPGQGIAGANVLTF. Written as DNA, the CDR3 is TGCGCCAGCAGCCCGGGACAGGGGATCGCTGGGGCCAACGTCCTGACTTTC. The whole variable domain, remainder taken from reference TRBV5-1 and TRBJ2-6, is KAGVTQTPRYLIKTRGQQVTLSCSPISGHRSVSWYQQTPGQGLQFLFEYFSETQRNKGNFPGRFSGRQFSNSRSEMNVSTLELGDSALYLCASSPGQGIAGANVLTFGAGSRLTVL.

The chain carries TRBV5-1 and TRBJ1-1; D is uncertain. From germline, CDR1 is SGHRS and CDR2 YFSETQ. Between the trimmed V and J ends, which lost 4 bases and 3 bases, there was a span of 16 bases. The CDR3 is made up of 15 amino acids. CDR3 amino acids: CASSQQAGGDTEAFF. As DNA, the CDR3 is TGCGCCAGCAGCCAACAAGCGGGCGGGGACACTGAAGCTTTCTTT.

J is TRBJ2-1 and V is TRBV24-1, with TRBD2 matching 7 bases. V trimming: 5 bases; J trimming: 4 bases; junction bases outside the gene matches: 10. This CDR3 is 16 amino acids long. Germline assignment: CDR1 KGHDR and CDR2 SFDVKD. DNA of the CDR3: TGTGCCACCAGTGGCCTCACTAGCGACCATTACAATGAGCAGTTCTTC. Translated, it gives CATSGLTSDHYNEQFF.

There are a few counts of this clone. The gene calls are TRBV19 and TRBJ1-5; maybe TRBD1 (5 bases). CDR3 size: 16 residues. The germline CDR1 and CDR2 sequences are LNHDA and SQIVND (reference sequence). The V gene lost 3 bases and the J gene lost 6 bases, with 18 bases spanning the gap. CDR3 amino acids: CASSMGGARISQPQHF. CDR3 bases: TGTGCCAGTAGTATGGGAGGGGCGCGTATAAGTCAGCCCCAGCATTTT.

CDR3 sequence: CASSRFPGQGDGYTF. The CDR3 DNA sequence: TGTGCCAGCAGCCGGTTCCCGGGACAGGGAGATGGCTACACCTTC. V is TRBV3-1 (or the pseudogene TRBV3-2) and J is TRBJ1-2; TRBD1 matches 9 bases. The germline gives CDR1 LGHDT, CDR2 YNNKEL (reference sequence). V shed 4 bases and J 6 bases; nucleotides not matched to a gene: 9. This CDR3 is built from 15 residues.